This T cell receptor (beta chain) was identified in a study of T cells in Graves' hyperthyroidism and ophthalmopathy. Study at large: Once the initial diagnosis was made, peripheral blood was obtained before any treatment.

The CDR3 consists of 13 residues. V lost 0 bases to trimming and J lost 5 bases, with 5 bases between them. CDR1 is LGHDT and CDR2 is YNNKEL in the germline V gene (reference sequence). This clonotype was observed many times. From RNA transcripts, TCR beta CDR3 regions were amplified. HTBI primers were employed in a first-round RT-PCR of the TCR CDR3. TCRdb reprocessed the multiplex PCR reads with MiXCR, giving one entry per CDR3 protein. There are 400,000 or so distinct CDR3 sequences in the sample; roughly 15% occur only once, and around 19% lies in the top ten. The sample comprised blood. This sequence was found in a woman under 40 with Graves' ophthalmopathy. V gene TRBV3-1 combines with J gene TRBJ1-5; unclear D gene. The chain's CDR3 is CASSQDLYQPQHF. Here the CDR3 DNA reads TGTGCCAGCAGCCAAGATCTCTATCAGCCCCAGCATTTT.